Given below is one T cell receptor beta chain in context. The antigen is undetermined. The entry originates in a study of beta chain features in type 1 diabetes. Expressed TCRB transcripts were sequenced after all isolated RNA was converted to cDNA. Sequenced by immunoSEQ multiplex PCR; TCRdb stores in-frame clones only, minus some. The sample has around 690,000 clones; around 12% are singletons. There are 13 residues in the CDR3. V was clipped by 1 base and J by 4 bases, with 5 bases between them. Germline V gene sequence: CDR1 SGHTA, CDR2 FQGNSA. Study-wide results and limits: Among patients with Type 1 diabetes, TCRB CDR3s were moderately but significantly shorter in every one of the four CD4+ subsets. Fewer junction insertions and more nucleotide deletions appeared in type 1 diabetes patients.

This receptor was identified in a man aged 25-45 years with type 1 diabetes. The chain couples TRBV7-2 to TRBJ2-1, with D unclear. Sequencing input: naive CD4+ T cells from blood. The CDR3 protein is CASSLVLYNEQFF. Written as DNA, the CDR3 is TGTGCCAGCAGCTTAGTTCTGTACAATGAGCAGTTCTTC.